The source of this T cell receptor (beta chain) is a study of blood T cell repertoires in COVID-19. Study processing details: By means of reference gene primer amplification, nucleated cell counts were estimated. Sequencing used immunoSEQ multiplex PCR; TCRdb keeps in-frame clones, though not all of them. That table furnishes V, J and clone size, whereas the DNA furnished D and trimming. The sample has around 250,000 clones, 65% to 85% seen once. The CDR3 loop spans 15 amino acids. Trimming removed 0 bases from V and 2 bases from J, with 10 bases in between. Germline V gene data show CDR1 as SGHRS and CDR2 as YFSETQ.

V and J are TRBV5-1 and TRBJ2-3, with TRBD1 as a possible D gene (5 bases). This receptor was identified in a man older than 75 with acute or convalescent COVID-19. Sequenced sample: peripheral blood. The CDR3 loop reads CASSLGGRLTDTQYF. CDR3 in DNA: TGCGCCAGCAGCTTGGGGGGCAGGCTCACAGATACGCAGTATTTT.